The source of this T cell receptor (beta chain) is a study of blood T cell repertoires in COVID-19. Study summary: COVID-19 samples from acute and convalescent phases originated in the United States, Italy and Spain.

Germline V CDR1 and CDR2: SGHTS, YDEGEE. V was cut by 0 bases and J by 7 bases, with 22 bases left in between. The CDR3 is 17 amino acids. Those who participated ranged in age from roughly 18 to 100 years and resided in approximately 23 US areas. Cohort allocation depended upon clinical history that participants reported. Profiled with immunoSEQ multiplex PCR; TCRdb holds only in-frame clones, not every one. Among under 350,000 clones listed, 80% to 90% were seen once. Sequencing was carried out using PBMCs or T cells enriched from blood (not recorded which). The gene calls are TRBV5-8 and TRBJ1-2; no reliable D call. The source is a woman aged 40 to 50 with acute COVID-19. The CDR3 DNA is TGTGCCAGCAGCTTGGCCTGGCAGGCCGGGAAGTCGGGTGGCTACACCTTC. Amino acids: CASSLAWQAGKSGGYTF.